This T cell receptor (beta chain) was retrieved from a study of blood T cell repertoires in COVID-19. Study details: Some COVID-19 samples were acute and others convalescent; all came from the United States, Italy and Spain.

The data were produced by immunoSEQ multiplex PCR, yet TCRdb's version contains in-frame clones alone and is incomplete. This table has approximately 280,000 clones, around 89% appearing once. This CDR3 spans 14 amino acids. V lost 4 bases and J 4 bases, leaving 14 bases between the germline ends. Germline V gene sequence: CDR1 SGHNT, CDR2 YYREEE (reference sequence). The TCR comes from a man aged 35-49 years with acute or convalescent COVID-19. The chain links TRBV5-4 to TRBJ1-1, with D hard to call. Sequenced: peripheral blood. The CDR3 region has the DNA TGTGCCAGCAGCGTAATGTCGCGAGGCACTGAAGCTTTCTTT. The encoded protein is CASSVMSRGTEAFF.